Sequencing of this T cell receptor (beta chain) was carried out in a study of blood T cell repertoires in COVID-19. On the study more broadly: The origin of the acute and convalescent COVID-19 samples was the United States, Italy and Spain. PBMCs, B-cell-depleted T cells, or T cells provided the cDNA or gDNA that made up the material.

This CDR3 has 14 residues. Germline CDR1 SGHTA, CDR2 FQGNSA. V shed 5 bases and J shed 2 bases, with 13 bases lying between them. Per the original methods: Estimation of nucleated cell counts relied on the amplification of reference gene primers. The table came from immunoSEQ multiplex PCR; TCRdb's copy has only in-frame clones and leaves some out. V, J and clone size reflect that table, while D and trimming were determined from the DNA. Of roughly 130,000 clones listed, 70% to 80% are singletons. Sequenced sample: peripheral blood. The TCR was taken from a woman in her 70s with COVID-19, enrolled during active disease. The V gene is TRBV7-2, the J gene TRBJ2-7; possibly TRBD2 for D (6 bases). The CDR3: CASSAPSAPYEQYF. In nucleotides, the CDR3 is TGTGCCAGCAGCGCCCCTAGCGCACCCTACGAGCAGTACTTC. The variable domain in full, completed from reference TRBV7-2 and TRBJ2-7, reads GAGVSQSPSNKVTEKGKDVELRCDPISGHTALYWYRQSLGQGLEFLIYFQGNSAPDKSGLPSDRFSAERTGGSVSTLTIQRTQQEDSAVYLCASSAPSAPYEQYFGPGTRLTVT.